This entry features one T cell receptor (beta chain) sequence. Its specificity is not known. This entry is derived from a study of graft-versus-host responses after intestinal transplantation. Study-level information: Recipients were given multivisceral, liver-intestinal, or isolated intestinal transplants. Every recipient had anti-thymocyte globulin induction and about three years of tacrolimus plus steroids. Study-wide findings and caveats: Elevated graft-versus-host to host-versus-graft clonal ratios in allografts were recorded for patients with graft-donor T cell macrochimerism. Maximum circulating GvH clone levels tracked with early post-transplant HvG decreases.

The germline CDR1 and CDR2 sequences are SGHAT and FQDESV (reference sequence). The CDR3 has 13 amino acids. The J segment lost 3 bases and the V segment lost 5 bases, leaving 4 bases of the junction unmatched. Assay used: immunoSEQ multiplex PCR; TCRdb lists only in-frame clones, some missing. Altogether roughly 97,000 clones are present, 75% to 95% being singletons, with the ten largest covering about 16%. The sample here was PBMCs, taken roughly 68 weeks after intestinal transplant. The chain uses TRBV11-1 and TRBJ2-7; 7 positions match TRBD2. This clonotype originated in a human patient who received an intestinal transplant, so some T cells may come from the graft donor. The CDR3 DNA sequence: TGTGCCAGCAGCCCGGGACTACACTACGAGCAGTACTTC. It codes for CASSPGLHYEQYF.